This T cell receptor beta chain was identified in a study of CD8 T cells in Susac syndrome. Study information: When blood was drawn, patients with Susac syndrome were on intravenous immunoglobulin alone, on corticosteroids, or therapy-naive.

The patients with Susac syndrome were individuals who fulfilled the recently defined diagnostic criteria for disease that was either definite or probable. Per the germline V gene, CDR1 is KGHSH and CDR2 is LQKENI. Trimming took off 2 bases at V and 0 bases at J, with 11 bases between the two ends. This CDR3 region has 15 residues. Random hexamers were used to reverse transcribe an amount of roughly 0.5 to 1 ug RNA. Amplification of the TCR beta CDR3 was carried out by immunoSEQ multiplex PCR, which spanned a total of 54 Vbeta and 13 Jbeta segments. TCRdb recomputed calls from the immunoSEQ multiplex PCR reads with MiXCR, one row per CDR3 protein. The repertoire includes approximately 120,000 distinct CDR3 sequences, around 94% of them detected once, and approximately 0.2% sits in the top ten.

The sequenced sample was CD8+ T cells from PBMCs. The sequence derives from a human donor with Susac syndrome. This chain uses TRBV18 with TRBJ2-7; no reliable D call. The chain's CDR3 is CASSPDPGSSYEQYF. CDR3 nucleotide sequence: TGTGCCAGCTCACCAGACCCCGGTAGCTCCTACGAGCAGTACTTC.